This T cell receptor (beta chain) was captured in a study of CD8 T cells in ankylosing spondylitis. Findings and limits, study-wide: For ankylosing spondylitis blood, a TCR beta motif of fewer than 10 highly homologous variants appeared characteristic.

V shed 7 bases, J shed 4 bases, and the junction held 10 bases outside the gene matches. This CDR3 region has 14 residues. Looked up from germline, CDR1 is DFQATT and CDR2 is SNEGSKA (reference sequence). This clonotype occurred many times. The antigen is not known. MiXCR, run by TCRdb on the 5' RACE reads, gives a single entry per CDR3 protein. The repertoire holds about 500,000 distinct CDR3 sequences, 5.3% seen once, with around 3.6% in the top ten. The TCR sequence derives from a male donor with ankylosing spondylitis. The specimen was blood, either unsorted or a sorted T cell fraction (not recorded which). The chain couples TRBV20-1 to TRBJ2-1; 7 nucleotides line up with TRBD1. CDR3 sequence reads: CSGRPGTAYNEQFF. The CDR3 region has the DNA TGCAGTGGTCGACCCGGGACAGCTTACAATGAGCAGTTCTTC.